This T cell receptor beta chain came from a study of T cell repertoires in ileal Crohn's disease. Concerning this clone itself: Its specificity is unknown.

Overall study findings and caveats: Compared with CD4 T cells, sorted CD8 cells carried more expanded clones.

Trimming removed 4 bases at V and 3 bases at J, with 19 bases between. The germline gives CDR1 SGHRS, CDR2 YFSETQ. There are 16 residues in the CDR3. TCRdb's copy holds only in-frame clones and misses some; the assay was immunoSEQ multiplex PCR. Of approximately 18,000 clones listed, about 60% are singletons. Patients were adults with ileal or ileocolonic Crohn's disease needing resection. Sequenced: ileal tissue. The sequence was obtained from an adult with Crohn's disease. The chain carries TRBV5-1 and TRBJ1-2; tentatively, D is TRBD1 (6 bases). The CDR3 reads CASSPQVGGRYYGYTF. DNA of the CDR3: TGCGCCAGCAGCCCCCAGGTCGGGGGGCGATACTATGGCTACACCTTC. The entire variable domain, with the rest obtained from reference TRBV5-1 and TRBJ1-2, is as follows: KAGVTQTPRYLIKTRGQQVTLSCSPISGHRSVSWYQQTPGQGLQFLFEYFSETQRNKGNFPGRFSGRQFSNSRSEMNVSTLELGDSALYLCASSPQVGGRYYGYTFGSGTRLTVV.